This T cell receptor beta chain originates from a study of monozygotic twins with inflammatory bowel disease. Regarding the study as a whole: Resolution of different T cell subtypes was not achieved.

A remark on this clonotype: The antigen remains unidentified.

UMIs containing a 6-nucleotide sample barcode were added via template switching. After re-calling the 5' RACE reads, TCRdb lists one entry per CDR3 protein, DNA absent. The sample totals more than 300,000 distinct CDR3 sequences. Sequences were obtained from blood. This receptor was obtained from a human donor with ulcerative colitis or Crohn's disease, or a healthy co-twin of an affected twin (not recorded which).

CDR3 residues: CASSGSYDPNTGELFF. The chain employs TRBV12-3 or TRBV12-4 and TRBJ2-2. This CDR3 is built from 16 residues.